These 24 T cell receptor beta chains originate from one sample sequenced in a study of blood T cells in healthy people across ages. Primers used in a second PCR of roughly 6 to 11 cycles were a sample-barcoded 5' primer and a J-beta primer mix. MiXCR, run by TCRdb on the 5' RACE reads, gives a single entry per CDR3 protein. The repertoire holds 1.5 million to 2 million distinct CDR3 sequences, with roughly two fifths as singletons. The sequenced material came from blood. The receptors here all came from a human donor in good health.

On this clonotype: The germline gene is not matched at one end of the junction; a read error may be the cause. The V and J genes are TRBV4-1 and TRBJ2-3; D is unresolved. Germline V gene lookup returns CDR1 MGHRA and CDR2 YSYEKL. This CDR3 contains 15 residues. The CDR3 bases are TGCGCCAGCAGCCAAGACGGCGCCCCGGCAGATAGGCAGTATTTT. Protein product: CASSQDGAPADRQYF.

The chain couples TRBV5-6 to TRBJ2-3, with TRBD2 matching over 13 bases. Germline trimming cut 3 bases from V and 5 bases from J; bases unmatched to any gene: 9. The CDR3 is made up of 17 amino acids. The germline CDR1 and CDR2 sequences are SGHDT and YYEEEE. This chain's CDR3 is CASSSPQLAGGIDTQYF. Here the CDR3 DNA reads TGTGCCAGCAGCTCCCCCCAACTAGCGGGGGGGATAGATACGCAGTATTTT.

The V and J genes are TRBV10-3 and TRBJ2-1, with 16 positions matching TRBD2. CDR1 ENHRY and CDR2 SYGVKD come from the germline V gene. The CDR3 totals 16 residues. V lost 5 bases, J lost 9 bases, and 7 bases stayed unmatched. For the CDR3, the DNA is TGTGCCATCAGTCCCGGGACTAGCGGGGGGGCGGTTGAGCAGTTCTTC. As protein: CAISPGTSGGAVEQFF.

CDR3 loop: CASSPGGAYTGELFF. CDR3 bases: TGCGCCAGCAGCCCAGGGGGCGCGTACACCGGGGAGCTGTTTTTT. The chain couples TRBV4-1 to TRBJ2-2, with TRBD1 identical over 8 bases. CDR3 length: 15 amino acids. Germline CDR1 and CDR2: MGHRA and YSYEKL. V lost 4 bases and J lost 3; bases outside the gene matches: 4.

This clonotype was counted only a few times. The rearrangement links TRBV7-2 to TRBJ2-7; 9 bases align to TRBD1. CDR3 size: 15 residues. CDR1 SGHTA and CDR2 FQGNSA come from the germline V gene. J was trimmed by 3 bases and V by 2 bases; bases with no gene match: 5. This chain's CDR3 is CASSLQGTGIYEQYF. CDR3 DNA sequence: TGTGCCAGCAGCTTACAAGGGACAGGGATCTACGAGCAGTACTTC.

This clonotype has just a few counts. The CDR3 is CASSLAIRLNEQFF. The DNA of the CDR3 is TGTGCCAGCAGCTTAGCCATCCGGCTCAATGAGCAGTTCTTC. The chain carries TRBV7-2 and TRBJ2-1, with D unresolved. V was cut by 0 bases and J by 6 bases, with 9 bases left in between. This CDR3 is built from 14 residues. Germline V CDR1 and CDR2: SGHTA, FQGNSA.

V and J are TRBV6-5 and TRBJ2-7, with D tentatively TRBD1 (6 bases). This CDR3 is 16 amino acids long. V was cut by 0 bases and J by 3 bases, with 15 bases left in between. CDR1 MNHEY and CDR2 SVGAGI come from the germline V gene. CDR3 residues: CASSYSSGHTNYEQYF. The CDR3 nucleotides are TGTGCCAGCAGTTACTCGTCGGGACACACTAACTACGAGCAGTACTTC.

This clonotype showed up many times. CDR3 sequence reads: CSSAFGGRQETQYF. DNA of the CDR3: TGCAGCTCCGCGTTCGGGGGGCGGCAAGAGACCCAGTACTTC. The rearrangement links TRBV29-1 to TRBJ2-5; possibly TRBD2 for D (7 bases). This CDR3 contains 14 residues. V was trimmed by 8 bases and J by 2 bases, leaving 18 bases between them. CDR1 SQVTM and CDR2 ANQGSEA come from the germline V gene.

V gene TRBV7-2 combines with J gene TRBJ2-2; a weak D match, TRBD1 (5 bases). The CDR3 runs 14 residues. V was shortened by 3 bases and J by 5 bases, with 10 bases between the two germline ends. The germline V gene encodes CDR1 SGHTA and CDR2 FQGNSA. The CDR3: CASSLGSGTGELFF. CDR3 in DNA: TGTGCCAGCAGCTTGGGTTCAGGGACCGGGGAGCTGTTTTTT.

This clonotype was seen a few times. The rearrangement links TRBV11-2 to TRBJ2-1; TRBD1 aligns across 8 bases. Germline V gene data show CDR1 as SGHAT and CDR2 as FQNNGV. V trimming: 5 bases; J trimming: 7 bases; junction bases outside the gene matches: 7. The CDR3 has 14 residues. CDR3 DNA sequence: TGTGCCAGCAGCCAAGGGACAGGCCTAAATGAGCAGTTCTTC. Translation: CASSQGTGLNEQFF. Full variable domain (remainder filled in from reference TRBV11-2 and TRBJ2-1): EAGVAQSPRYKIIEKRQSVAFWCNPISGHATLYWYQQILGQGPKLLIQFQNNGVVDDSQLPKDRFSAERLKGVDSTLKIQPAKLEDSAVYLCASSQGTGLNEQFFGPGTRLTVL.

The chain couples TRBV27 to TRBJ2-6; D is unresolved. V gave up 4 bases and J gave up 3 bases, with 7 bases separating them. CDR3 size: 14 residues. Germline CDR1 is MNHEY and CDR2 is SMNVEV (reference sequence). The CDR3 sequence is CASSYGFGANVLTF. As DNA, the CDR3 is TGTGCCAGCAGTTACGGATTTGGGGCCAACGTCCTGACTTTC.

CDR3 bases: TGTGCCAGCAGCGTCCGAGCGGGGGGGACGTACGAGCAGTACTTC. It translates to CASSVRAGGTYEQYF. J is TRBJ2-4 and V is TRBV9; 10 bases line up with TRBD2. The J call may be wrong; the DNA end is better matched by TRBJ2-7. The germline V gene encodes CDR1 SGDLS and CDR2 YYNGEE. The CDR3 consists of 15 residues.

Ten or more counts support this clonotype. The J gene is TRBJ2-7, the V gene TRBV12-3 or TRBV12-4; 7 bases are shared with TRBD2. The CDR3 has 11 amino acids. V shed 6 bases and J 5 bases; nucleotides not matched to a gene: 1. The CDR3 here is CASSRGDEQYF. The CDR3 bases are TGTGCCAGCAGCCGGGGGGACGAGCAGTACTTC.

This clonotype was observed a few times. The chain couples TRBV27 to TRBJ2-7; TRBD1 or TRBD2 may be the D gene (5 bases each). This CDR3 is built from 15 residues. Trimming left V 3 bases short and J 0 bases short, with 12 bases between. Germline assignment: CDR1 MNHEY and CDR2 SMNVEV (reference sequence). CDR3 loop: CASSLGVGYSYEQYF. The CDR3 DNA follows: TGTGCCAGCAGTTTGGGGGTAGGGTACTCCTACGAGCAGTACTTC.

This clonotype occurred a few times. CDR3 sequence reads: CASSLQTEETQYF. The CDR3 nucleotides read TGCGCCAGCAGCTTGCAAACAGAAGAGACCCAGTACTTC. V gene TRBV5-1 combines with J gene TRBJ2-5, with D unresolved. Per the germline V gene, CDR1 is SGHRS and CDR2 is YFSETQ. Trimming removed 1 base from V and 3 bases from J, with 7 bases in between. This CDR3 spans 13 amino acids.

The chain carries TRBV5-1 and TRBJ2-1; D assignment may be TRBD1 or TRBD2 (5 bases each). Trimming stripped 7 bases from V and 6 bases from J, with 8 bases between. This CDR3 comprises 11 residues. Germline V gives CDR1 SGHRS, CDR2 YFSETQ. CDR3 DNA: TGCGCCAGCGCTGGGGGCAATGAGCAGTTCTTC. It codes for CASAGGNEQFF. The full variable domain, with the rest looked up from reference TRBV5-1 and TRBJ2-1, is KAGVTQTPRYLIKTRGQQVTLSCSPISGHRSVSWYQQTPGQGLQFLFEYFSETQRNKGNFPGRFSGRQFSNSRSEMNVSTLELGDSALYLCASAGGNEQFFGPGTRLTVL.

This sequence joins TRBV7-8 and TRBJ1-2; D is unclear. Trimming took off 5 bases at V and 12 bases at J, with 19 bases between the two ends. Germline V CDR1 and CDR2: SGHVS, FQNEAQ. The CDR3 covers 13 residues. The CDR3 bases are TGTGCCAGCAGCATGGTCGGTACACCATATGACACCTTC. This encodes CASSMVGTPYDTF.

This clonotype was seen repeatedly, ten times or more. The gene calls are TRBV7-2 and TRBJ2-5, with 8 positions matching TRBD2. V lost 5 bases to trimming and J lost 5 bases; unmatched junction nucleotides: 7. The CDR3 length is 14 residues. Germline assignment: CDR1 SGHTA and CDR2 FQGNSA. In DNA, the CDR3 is TGTGCCAGCAGCCCTGGACTAGCTGTGGAGACCCAGTACTTC. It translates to CASSPGLAVETQYF.

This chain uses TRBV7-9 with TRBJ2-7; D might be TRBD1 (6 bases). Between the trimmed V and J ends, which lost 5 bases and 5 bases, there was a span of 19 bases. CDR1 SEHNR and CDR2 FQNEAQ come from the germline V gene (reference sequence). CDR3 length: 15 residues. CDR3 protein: CASSHLKGDTDEQYF. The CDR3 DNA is TGTGCCAGCAGCCACCTAAAGGGGGACACCGACGAGCAGTACTTC.

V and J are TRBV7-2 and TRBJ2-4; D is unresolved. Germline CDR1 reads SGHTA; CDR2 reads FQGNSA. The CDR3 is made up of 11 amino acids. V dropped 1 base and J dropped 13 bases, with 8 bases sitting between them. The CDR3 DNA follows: TGTGCCAGCAGCTTAGAAATTCGGCAGTACTTC. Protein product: CASSLEIRQYF.

CDR3 DNA: TGTGCCAGCAGCTTAGGAGGCCGGGGGTTTCGAGAAAAACTGTTTTTT. This sequence encodes CASSLGGRGFREKLFF. The J gene is TRBJ1-4, the V gene TRBV7-2; maybe TRBD1 (5 bases). CDR3 length: 16 amino acids. In germline, CDR1 is SGHTA, CDR2 FQGNSA. V was cut by 1 base and J by 8 bases, with 17 bases left in between.

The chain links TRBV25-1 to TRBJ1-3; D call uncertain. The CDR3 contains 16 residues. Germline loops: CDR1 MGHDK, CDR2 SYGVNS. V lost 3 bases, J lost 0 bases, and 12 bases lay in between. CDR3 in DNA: TGTGCCAGCAGTGACGGACGGCTACTCTCTGGAAACACCATATATTTT. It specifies CASSDGRLLSGNTIYF.

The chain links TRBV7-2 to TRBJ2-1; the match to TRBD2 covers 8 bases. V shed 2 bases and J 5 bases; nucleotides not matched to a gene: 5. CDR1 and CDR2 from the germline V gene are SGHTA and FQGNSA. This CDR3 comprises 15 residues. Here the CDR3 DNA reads TGTGCCAGCAGCTTAAGTGGACTAGCTAACAATGAGCAGTTCTTC. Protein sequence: CASSLSGLANNEQFF.

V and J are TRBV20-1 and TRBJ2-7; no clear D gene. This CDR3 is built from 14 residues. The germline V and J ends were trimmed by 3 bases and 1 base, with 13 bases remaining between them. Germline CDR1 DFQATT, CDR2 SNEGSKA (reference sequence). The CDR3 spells CSASQADQSYEQYF. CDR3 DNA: TGCAGTGCTAGTCAGGCGGACCAGTCCTACGAGCAGTACTTC.